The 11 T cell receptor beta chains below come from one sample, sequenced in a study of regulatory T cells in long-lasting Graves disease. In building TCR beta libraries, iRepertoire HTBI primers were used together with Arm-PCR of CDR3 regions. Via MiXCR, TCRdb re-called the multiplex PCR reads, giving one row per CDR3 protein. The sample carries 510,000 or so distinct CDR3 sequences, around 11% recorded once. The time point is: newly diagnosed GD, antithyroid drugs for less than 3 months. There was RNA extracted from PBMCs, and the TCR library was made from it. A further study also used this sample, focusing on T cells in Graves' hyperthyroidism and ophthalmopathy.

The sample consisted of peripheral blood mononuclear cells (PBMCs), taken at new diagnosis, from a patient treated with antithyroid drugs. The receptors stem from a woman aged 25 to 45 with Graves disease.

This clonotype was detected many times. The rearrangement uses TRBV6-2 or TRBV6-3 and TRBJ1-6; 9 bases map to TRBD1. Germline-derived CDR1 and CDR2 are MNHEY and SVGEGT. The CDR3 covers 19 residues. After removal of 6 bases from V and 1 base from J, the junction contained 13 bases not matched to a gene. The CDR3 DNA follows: TGTGCCAGCAGCCGAATCGTACAGGGGGCGCAGTCCTATAATTCACCCCTCCACTTT. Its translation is CASSRIVQGAQSYNSPLHF.

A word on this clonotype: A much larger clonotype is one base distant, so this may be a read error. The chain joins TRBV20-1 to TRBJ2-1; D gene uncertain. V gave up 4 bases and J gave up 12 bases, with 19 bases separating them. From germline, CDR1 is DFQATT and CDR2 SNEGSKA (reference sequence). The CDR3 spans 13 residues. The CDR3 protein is CSAIELSHLGQFF. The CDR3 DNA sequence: TGCAGTGCTATAGAGTTAAGCCACCTCGGGCAGTTCTTC.

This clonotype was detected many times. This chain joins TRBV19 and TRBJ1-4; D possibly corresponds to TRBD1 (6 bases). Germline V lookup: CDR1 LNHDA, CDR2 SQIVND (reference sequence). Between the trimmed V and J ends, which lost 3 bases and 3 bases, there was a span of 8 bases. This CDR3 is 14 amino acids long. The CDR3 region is CASSIGQPNEKLFF. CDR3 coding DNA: TGTGCCAGTAGTATTGGACAGCCTAATGAAAAACTGTTTTTT.

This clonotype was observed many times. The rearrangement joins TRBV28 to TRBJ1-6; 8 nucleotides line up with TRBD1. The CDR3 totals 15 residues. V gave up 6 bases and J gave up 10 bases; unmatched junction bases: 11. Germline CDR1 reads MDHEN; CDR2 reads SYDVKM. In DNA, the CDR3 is TGTGCCAGCAGCCAGGACAGGGTGCTAATCTCACCCCTCCACTTT. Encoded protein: CASSQDRVLISPLHF.

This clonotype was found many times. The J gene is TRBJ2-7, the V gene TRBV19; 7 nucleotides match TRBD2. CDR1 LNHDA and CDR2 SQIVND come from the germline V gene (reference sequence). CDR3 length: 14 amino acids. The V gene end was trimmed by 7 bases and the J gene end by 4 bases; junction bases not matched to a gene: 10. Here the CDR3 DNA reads TGTGCCAGTAATCCCGGAGGGCGGGGGTACGAGCAGTACTTC. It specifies CASNPGGRGYEQYF.

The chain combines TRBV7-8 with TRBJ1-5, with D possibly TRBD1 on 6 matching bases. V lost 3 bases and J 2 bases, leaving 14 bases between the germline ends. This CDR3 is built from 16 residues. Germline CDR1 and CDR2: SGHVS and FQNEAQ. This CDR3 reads CASSLGAGIRNQPQHF. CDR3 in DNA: TGTGCCAGCAGCTTGGGGGCAGGGATACGCAATCAGCCCCAGCATTTT.

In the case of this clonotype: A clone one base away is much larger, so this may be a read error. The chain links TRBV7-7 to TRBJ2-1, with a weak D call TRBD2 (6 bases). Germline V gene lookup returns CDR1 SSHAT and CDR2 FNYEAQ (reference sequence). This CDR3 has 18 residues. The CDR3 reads CASSLAVEGREGLGEPFF. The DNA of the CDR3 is TGTGCTAGCAGCTTAGCGGTGGAGGGGCGTGAAGGTCTAGGGGAGCCGTTCTTC.

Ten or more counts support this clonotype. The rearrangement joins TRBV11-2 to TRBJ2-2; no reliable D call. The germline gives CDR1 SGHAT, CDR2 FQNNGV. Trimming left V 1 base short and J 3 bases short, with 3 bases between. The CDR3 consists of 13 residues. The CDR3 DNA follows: TGTGCCAGCAGCTTAGGATACACCGGGGAGCTGTTTTTT. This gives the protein CASSLGYTGELFF.

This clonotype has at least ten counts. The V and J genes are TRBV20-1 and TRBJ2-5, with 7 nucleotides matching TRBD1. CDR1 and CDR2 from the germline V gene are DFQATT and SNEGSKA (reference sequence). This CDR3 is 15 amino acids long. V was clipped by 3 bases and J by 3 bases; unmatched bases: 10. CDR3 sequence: CSARTRDSQEETQYF. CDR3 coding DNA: TGCAGTGCTAGGACCCGGGACAGTCAAGAAGAGACCCAGTACTTC.

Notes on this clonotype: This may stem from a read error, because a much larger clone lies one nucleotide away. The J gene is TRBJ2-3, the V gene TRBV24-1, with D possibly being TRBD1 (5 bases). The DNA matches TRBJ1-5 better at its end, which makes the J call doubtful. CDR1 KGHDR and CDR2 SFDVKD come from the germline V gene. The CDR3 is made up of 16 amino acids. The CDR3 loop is CATSDLQKRGTDTQHF. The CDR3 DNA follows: TGTGCCACCAGTGATCTACAGAAGAGGGGCACAGATACGCAGCATTTT.

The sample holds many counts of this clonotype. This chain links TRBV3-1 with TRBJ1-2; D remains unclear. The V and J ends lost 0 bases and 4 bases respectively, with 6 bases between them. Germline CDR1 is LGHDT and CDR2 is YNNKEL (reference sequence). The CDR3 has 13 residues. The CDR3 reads CASSQETVYGYTF. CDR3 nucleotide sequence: TGTGCCAGCAGCCAAGAAACCGTCTATGGCTACACCTTC.